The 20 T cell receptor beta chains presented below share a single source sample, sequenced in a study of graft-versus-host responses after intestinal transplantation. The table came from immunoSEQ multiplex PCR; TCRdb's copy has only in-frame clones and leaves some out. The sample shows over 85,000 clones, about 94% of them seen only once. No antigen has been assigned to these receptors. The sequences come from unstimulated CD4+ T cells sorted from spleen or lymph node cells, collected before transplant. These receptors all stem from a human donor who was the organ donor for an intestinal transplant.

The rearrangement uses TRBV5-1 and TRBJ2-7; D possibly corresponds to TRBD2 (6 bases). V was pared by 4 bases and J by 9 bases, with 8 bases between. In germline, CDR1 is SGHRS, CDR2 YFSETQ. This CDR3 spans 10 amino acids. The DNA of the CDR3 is TGCGCCAGCAGCACAGCGGGGCAGTACTTC. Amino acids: CASSTAGQYF.

Here the CDR3 DNA reads TGCGCCAGCAGCCAGACTAGCGGGGGCACAGATACGCAGTATTTT. It encodes CASSQTSGGTDTQYF. This chain links TRBV4-3 with TRBJ2-3, with 11 positions matching TRBD2. The V gene's germline CDR1 is LGHNA and CDR2 YSLEER. With V trimmed by 3 bases and J by 1 base, 0 bases remained unmatched. CDR3 length: 15 amino acids.

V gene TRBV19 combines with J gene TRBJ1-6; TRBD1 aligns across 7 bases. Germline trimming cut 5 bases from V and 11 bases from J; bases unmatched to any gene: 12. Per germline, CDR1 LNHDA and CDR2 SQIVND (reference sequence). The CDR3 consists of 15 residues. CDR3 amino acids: CASSLTGIGSTPLHF. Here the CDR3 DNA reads TGTGCCAGTAGTTTGACAGGGATTGGATCTACACCCCTCCACTTT.

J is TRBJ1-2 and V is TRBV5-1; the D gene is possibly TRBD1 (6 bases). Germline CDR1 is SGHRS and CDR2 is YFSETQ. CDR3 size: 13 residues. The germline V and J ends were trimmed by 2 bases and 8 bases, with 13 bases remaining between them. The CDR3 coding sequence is TGCGCCAGCAGCTTCGGTACAGGGTCCGGCTACACCTTC. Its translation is CASSFGTGSGYTF.

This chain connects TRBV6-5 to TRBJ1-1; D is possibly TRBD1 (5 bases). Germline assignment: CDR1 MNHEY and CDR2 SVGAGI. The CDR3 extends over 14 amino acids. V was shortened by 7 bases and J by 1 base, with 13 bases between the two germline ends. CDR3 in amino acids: CASTGRSENTEAFF. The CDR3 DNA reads TGTGCCAGCACGGGACGGAGCGAGAACACTGAAGCTTTCTTT.

DNA for the CDR3: TGTGCCAGCAGTGAACAACGGGGGGGCCCAACCCAGTACTTC. The encoded protein is CASSEQRGGPTQYF. The chain links TRBV6-1 to TRBJ2-5; 8 nucleotides line up with TRBD2. CDR3 length equals 14 residues. Germline CDR1 reads MNHNS; CDR2 reads SASEGT. V shed 2 bases, J shed 8 bases, and the junction held 7 bases outside the gene matches.

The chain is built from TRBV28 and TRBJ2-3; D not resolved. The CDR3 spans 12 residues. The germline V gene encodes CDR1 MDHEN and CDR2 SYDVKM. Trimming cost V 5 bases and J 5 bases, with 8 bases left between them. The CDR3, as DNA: TGTGCCAGCAGTCAAACACTAGATACGCAGTATTTT. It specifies CASSQTLDTQYF.

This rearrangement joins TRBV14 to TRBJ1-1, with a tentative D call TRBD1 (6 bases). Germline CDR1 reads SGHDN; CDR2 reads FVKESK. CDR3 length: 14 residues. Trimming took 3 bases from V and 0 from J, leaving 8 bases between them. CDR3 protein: CASSQTGVNTEAFF. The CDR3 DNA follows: TGTGCCAGCAGCCAGACAGGAGTGAACACTGAAGCTTTCTTT.

The DNA of the CDR3 is TGTGCCAGCAGTTATCTCAGCCCCACAGATACGCAGTATTTT. Amino acids: CASSYLSPTDTQYF. This rearrangement joins TRBV6-6 to TRBJ2-3; no definite D call. V was clipped by 3 bases and J by 2 bases, with 9 bases between them. This CDR3 has 14 amino acids. The germline CDR1 and CDR2 sequences are MNHNY and SVGAGI (reference sequence).

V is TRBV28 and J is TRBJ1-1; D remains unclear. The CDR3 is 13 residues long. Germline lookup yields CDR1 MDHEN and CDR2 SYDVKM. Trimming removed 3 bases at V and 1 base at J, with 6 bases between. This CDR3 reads CASSFGRNTEAFF. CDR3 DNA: TGTGCCAGCAGTTTTGGTCGGAACACTGAAGCTTTCTTT.

CDR3 bases: TGTGCCAGCAGCTTACGGTCCACAGGGAACCAGCATTTT. As protein: CASSLRSTGNQHF. V gene TRBV7-6 combines with J gene TRBJ1-5; possible D gene TRBD1, 6 bases. CDR3 length: 13 amino acids. Between the trimmed V and J ends, which lost 2 bases and 12 bases, there was a span of 14 bases. The germline gives CDR1 SGHVS, CDR2 FNYEAQ.

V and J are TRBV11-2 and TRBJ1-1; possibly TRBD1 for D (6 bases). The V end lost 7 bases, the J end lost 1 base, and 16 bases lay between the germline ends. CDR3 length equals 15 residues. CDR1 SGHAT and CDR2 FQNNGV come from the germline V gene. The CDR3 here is CASTLGYRENTEAFF. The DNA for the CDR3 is TGTGCCAGCACCCTAGGTTACAGGGAGAACACTGAAGCTTTCTTT.

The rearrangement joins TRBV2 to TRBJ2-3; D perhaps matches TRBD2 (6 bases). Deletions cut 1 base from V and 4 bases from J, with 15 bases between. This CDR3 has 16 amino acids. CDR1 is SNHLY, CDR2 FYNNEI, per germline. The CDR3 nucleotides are TGTGCCAGCAGTGAAGGGGGCGGGGCGCAATCAGATACGCAGTATTTT. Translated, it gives CASSEGGGAQSDTQYF. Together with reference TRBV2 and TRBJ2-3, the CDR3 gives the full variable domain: EPEVTQTPSHQVTQMGQEVILRCVPISNHLYFYWYRQILGQKVEFLVSFYNNEISEKSEIFDDQFSVERPDGSNFTLKIRSTKLEDSAMYFCASSEGGGAQSDTQYFGPGTRLTVL.

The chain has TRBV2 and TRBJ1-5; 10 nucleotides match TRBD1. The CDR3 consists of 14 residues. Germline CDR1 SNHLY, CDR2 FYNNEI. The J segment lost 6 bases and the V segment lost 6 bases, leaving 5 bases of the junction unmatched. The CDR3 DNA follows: TGTGCCAGCAGGGCCGGACAGGGGGTTCAGCCCCAGCATTTT. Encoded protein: CASRAGQGVQPQHF.

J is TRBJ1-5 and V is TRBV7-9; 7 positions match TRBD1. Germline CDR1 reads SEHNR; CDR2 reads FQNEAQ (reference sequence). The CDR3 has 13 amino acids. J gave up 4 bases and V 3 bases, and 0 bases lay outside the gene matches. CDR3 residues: CASSLTGNQPQHF. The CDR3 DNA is TGTGCCAGCAGCTTGACAGGGAATCAGCCCCAGCATTTT. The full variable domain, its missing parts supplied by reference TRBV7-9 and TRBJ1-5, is DTGVSQNPRHKITKRGQNVTFRCDPISEHNRLYWYRQTLGQGPEFLTYFQNEAQLEKSRLLSDRFSAERPKGSFSTLEIQRTEQGDSAMYLCASSLTGNQPQHFGDGTRLSIL.

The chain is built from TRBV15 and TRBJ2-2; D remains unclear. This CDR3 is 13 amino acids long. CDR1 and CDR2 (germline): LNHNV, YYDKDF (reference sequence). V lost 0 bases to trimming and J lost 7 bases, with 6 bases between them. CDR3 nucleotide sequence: TGTGCCACCAGCAGAGAGGGAAGCGGGGAGCTGTTTTTT. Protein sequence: CATSREGSGELFF.

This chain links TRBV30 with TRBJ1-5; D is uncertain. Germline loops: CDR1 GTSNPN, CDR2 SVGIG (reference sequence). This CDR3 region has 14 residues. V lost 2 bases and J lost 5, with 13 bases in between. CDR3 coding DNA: TGTGCCTGGAGTACAAGACTTATGGATCAGCCCCAGCATTTT. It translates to CAWSTRLMDQPQHF.

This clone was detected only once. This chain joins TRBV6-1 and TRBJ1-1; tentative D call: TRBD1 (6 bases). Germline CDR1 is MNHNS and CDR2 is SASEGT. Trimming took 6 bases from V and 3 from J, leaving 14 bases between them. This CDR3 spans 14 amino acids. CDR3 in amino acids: CASRAIWTDTEAFF. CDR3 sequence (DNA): TGTGCCAGCAGGGCCATTTGGACAGACACTGAAGCTTTCTTT.

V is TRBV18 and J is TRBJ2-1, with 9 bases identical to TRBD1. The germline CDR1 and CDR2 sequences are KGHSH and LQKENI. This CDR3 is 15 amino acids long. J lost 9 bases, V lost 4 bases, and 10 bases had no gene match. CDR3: CASSLGQGVIGEQFF. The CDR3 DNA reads TGTGCCAGCTCACTGGGACAGGGTGTGATAGGTGAGCAGTTCTTC.

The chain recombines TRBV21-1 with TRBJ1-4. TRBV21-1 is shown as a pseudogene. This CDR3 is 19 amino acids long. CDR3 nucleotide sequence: TGTGCCAGCAGCAAATTAAGGCAGGCCGACTTTGCAACTAATGAAAAACTGTTTTTT. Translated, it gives CASSKLRQADFATNEKLFF.